This T cell receptor beta chain was sequenced in a study of patients and donors after allogeneic stem cell transplantation. There are 12 residues in the CDR3. Losses at the gene ends were 6 bases for V and 5 bases for J; bases not matched to a gene: 5. Germline V gives CDR1 DFQATT, CDR2 SNEGSKA (reference sequence). TCRdb reprocessed the RT-PCR reads via MiXCR and lists one record per CDR3 protein. The data contain about 410,000 distinct CDR3 sequences, 16% of them singletons. This clonotype was detected a few times. The rearrangement uses TRBV20-1 and TRBJ1-1; 8 bases are a match to TRBD1. This TCR came from a human donor who was either an allogeneic HSCT recipient or a stem cell or donor lymphocyte infusion donor (not recorded which). It is not recorded whose cells these are; they may come from a transplant donor. The sequenced sample consisted of blood, either unsorted or a sorted T cell fraction (not recorded which). In nucleotides, the CDR3 is TGCAGTGCAAACAGGGGGTTGACTGAAGCTTTCTTT. This sequence encodes CSANRGLTEAFF.